Listed below are T cell receptor beta chains from one sample, sequenced in a study of beta chain features in type 1 diabetes. TCRdb keeps only in-frame clones here, not all; method: immunoSEQ multiplex PCR. This repertoire shows 55,000 to 80,000 clones, 49% found once; its top ten account for 0.7%. What was sequenced was central memory CD4+ T cells from blood. Every receptor here comes from a man younger than 45 with type 1 diabetes. Both conserved end residues are part of each CDR3. Each record gives: V gene, clone size, J gene, D gene, CDR3 protein, CDR3 DNA. The D gene is left open where the match is weak. Size is omitted from some rows. Given values are once, few, many or a class for expanded clones.

v_gene: TRBV6-1; abundance: once; j_gene: TRBJ2-7; d_gene: NA; CDR3aa: CASSPGVHEQYF; CDR3nt: TGTGCCAGCAGCCCAGGGGTCCACGAGCAGTACTTC
v_gene: TRBV11-1; abundance: NA; j_gene: TRBJ2-1; d_gene: NA; CDR3aa: CASSLARGSYNEQFF; CDR3nt: TGTGCCAGCAGCTTAGCGCGAGGATCCTACAATGAGCAGTTCTTC
v_gene: TRBV19; abundance: NA; j_gene: TRBJ2-6; d_gene: NA; CDR3aa: CASSPRGSRMVAGANVLTF; CDR3nt: TGTGCCAGTAGCCCAAGGGGGAGCAGGATGGTAGCTGGGGCCAACGTCCTGACTTTC
v_gene: TRBV6-4; abundance: NA; j_gene: TRBJ2-3; d_gene: NA; CDR3aa: CASSPSPHTDTQYF; CDR3nt: TGTGCCAGCAGTCCCTCCCCACACACAGATACGCAGTATTTT
v_gene: TRBV7-9; abundance: few; j_gene: TRBJ2-1; d_gene: TRBD1; CDR3aa: CASIEGTGRNEQFF; CDR3nt: TGTGCCAGCATCGAAGGGACAGGGCGGAATGAGCAGTTCTTC
v_gene: TRBV5-1; abundance: NA; j_gene: TRBJ1-2; d_gene: TRBD1; CDR3aa: CASSQATGAHNYGYTF; CDR3nt: TGCGCCAGCAGCCAAGCAACAGGGGCCCATAACTATGGCTACACCTTC
v_gene: TRBV2; abundance: NA; j_gene: TRBJ2-1; d_gene: NA; CDR3aa: CASSEGPGYNEQFF; CDR3nt: TGCGCCAGCAGTGAAGGCCCAGGCTACAATGAGCAGTTCTTC
v_gene: TRBV10-3; abundance: NA; j_gene: TRBJ2-3; d_gene: NA; CDR3aa: CAISRTPGGAALTDTQYF; CDR3nt: TGTGCCATCAGTAGGACCCCGGGTGGGGCCGCGCTGACAGATACGCAGTATTTT
v_gene: TRBV11-2; abundance: NA; j_gene: TRBJ1-1; d_gene: TRBD1; CDR3aa: CASSPGDRKKNTEAFF; CDR3nt: TGTGCCAGCAGCCCCGGGGACAGGAAAAAAAACACTGAAGCTTTCTTT
v_gene: TRBV5-1; abundance: NA; j_gene: TRBJ2-3; d_gene: NA; CDR3aa: CASSLTTTSTDTQYF; CDR3nt: TGCGCCAGCAGCTTGACTACCACTAGCACAGATACGCAGTATTTT
v_gene: TRBV2; abundance: NA; j_gene: TRBJ2-2; d_gene: TRBD1; CDR3aa: CASRERQGNTGELFF; CDR3nt: TGTGCCAGCAGGGAGAGACAGGGCAACACCGGGGAGCTGTTTTTT
v_gene: TRBV7-2; abundance: NA; j_gene: TRBJ2-7; d_gene: TRBD1; CDR3aa: CASSPRQGALFPYEQYF; CDR3nt: TGTGCCAGCAGCCCACGACAGGGGGCGCTTTTCCCGTACGAGCAGTACTTC
v_gene: TRBV11-2; abundance: NA; j_gene: TRBJ2-7; d_gene: NA; CDR3aa: CASSLFLGGEQYF; CDR3nt: TGTGCCAGCAGCTTATTTTTGGGGGGTGAGCAGTACTTC
v_gene: TRBV10-2; abundance: few; j_gene: TRBJ2-1; d_gene: TRBD1; CDR3aa: CASRDRGPPDEQFF; CDR3nt: TGCGCCAGCCGAGACAGGGGACCGCCGGATGAGCAGTTCTTC
v_gene: TRBV4-1; abundance: NA; j_gene: TRBJ1-5; d_gene: NA; CDR3aa: CASSQEVGGSNQPQHF; CDR3nt: TGCGCCAGCAGCCAAGAGGTAGGAGGGAGCAATCAGCCCCAGCATTTT
v_gene: TRBV9; abundance: NA; j_gene: TRBJ1-5; d_gene: TRBD1; CDR3aa: CASSEGTGNQPQHF; CDR3nt: TGTGCCAGCAGCGAGGGGACAGGCAATCAGCCCCAGCATTTT
v_gene: TRBV4-2; abundance: few; j_gene: TRBJ1-2; d_gene: TRBD1; CDR3aa: CASSQDRTGGQRVYGYTF; CDR3nt: TGTGCCAGCAGCCAAGATCGGACAGGGGGTCAGAGGGTTTATGGCTACACCTTC
v_gene: TRBV7-9; abundance: NA; j_gene: TRBJ2-7; d_gene: NA; CDR3aa: CASSLDRGEQYF; CDR3nt: TGTGCCAGCAGCTTAGACCGGGGCGAGCAGTACTTC
v_gene: TRBV6-1; abundance: NA; j_gene: TRBJ1-1; d_gene: NA; CDR3aa: CASSERSQQNTEAFF; CDR3nt: TGTGCCAGCAGTGAACGTTCACAGCAGAACACTGAAGCTTTCTTT
v_gene: TRBV6-1; abundance: NA; j_gene: TRBJ2-5; d_gene: NA; CDR3aa: CASSEGPHPGQETQYF; CDR3nt: TGTGCCAGCAGTGAAGGGCCCCACCCCGGGCAAGAGACCCAGTACTTC
v_gene: TRBV9; abundance: NA; j_gene: TRBJ1-1; d_gene: NA; CDR3aa: CASSVGSRLNTEAFF; CDR3nt: TGTGCCAGCAGCGTAGGGTCCAGATTGAACACTGAAGCTTTCTTT
v_gene: TRBV5-4; abundance: NA; j_gene: TRBJ2-5; d_gene: TRBD1; CDR3aa: CASSSPDRGETQYF; CDR3nt: TGTGCCAGCAGCTCCCCGGACAGGGGCGAGACCCAGTACTTC
v_gene: TRBV12-2; abundance: NA; j_gene: TRBJ1-5; d_gene: NA; CDR3aa: CASRPRQGTSNQPQHF; CDR3nt: TGTGCAAGTCGCCCTAGACAGGGGACTAGCAATCAGCCCCAGCATTTT
v_gene: TRBV6-1; abundance: few; j_gene: TRBJ2-4; d_gene: NA; CDR3aa: CASNDPGMAKNIQYF; CDR3nt: TGTGCCAGCAATGATCCAGGGATGGCCAAAAACATTCAGTACTTC
v_gene: TRBV5-1; abundance: NA; j_gene: TRBJ2-6; d_gene: NA; CDR3aa: CASSPAGFRSGANVLTF; CDR3nt: TGCGCCAGCAGCCCAGCAGGGTTCCGCTCTGGGGCCAACGTCCTGACTTTC
v_gene: TRBV10-3; abundance: NA; j_gene: TRBJ1-2; d_gene: NA; CDR3aa: CAIRETGGNNYGYTF; CDR3nt: TGTGCCATCAGGGAAACAGGTGGGAATAACTATGGCTACACCTTC
v_gene: TRBV30; abundance: few; j_gene: TRBJ1-5; d_gene: NA; CDR3aa: CAGRWEEYQPQHF; CDR3nt: TGTGCCGGGAGGTGGGAGGAATATCAGCCCCAGCATTTT
v_gene: TRBV5-1; abundance: NA; j_gene: TRBJ1-2; d_gene: TRBD1; CDR3aa: CASSKGTVSMDGYTF; CDR3nt: TGCGCCAGCAGCAAGGGGACAGTTTCGATGGATGGCTACACCTTC
v_gene: TRBV5-1; abundance: few; j_gene: TRBJ2-5; d_gene: NA; CDR3aa: CASSPRLGKTQYF; CDR3nt: TGCGCCAGCAGTCCGCGACTAGGGAAGACCCAGTACTTC
v_gene: TRBV1; abundance: NA; j_gene: TRBJ1-5; d_gene: NA; CDR3aa: CTSSQGLGREDQPQHF; CDR3nt: TGCACCAGCAGCCAAGGGTTGGGCCGAGAAGATCAGCCCCAGCATTTT
v_gene: TRBV6-1; abundance: once; j_gene: TRBJ2-2; d_gene: TRBD1; CDR3aa: CASNGQGNTGELFF; CDR3nt: TGTGCCAGCAACGGACAGGGGAACACCGGGGAGCTGTTTTTT
v_gene: TRBV5-1; abundance: few; j_gene: TRBJ1-5; d_gene: NA; CDR3aa: CASSPEDRNQPQHF; CDR3nt: TGCGCCAGCAGCCCAGAGGACAGAAATCAGCCCCAGCATTTT
v_gene: TRBV11-2; abundance: NA; j_gene: TRBJ2-1; d_gene: NA; CDR3aa: CASSLAGYNEQFF; CDR3nt: TGTGCCAGCAGCTTGGCAGGGTACAATGAGCAGTTCTTC
v_gene: TRBV7-2; abundance: NA; j_gene: TRBJ2-3; d_gene: NA; CDR3aa: CASSSGLATDTQYF; CDR3nt: TGTGCCAGCAGCTCCGGGCTAGCAACAGATACGCAGTATTTT
v_gene: TRBV6-1; abundance: NA; j_gene: TRBJ1-3; d_gene: NA; CDR3aa: CASRARDLGNTIYF; CDR3nt: TGTGCCAGCAGGGCCCGGGACTTAGGAAACACCATATATTTT
v_gene: TRBV18; abundance: NA; j_gene: TRBJ2-3; d_gene: NA; CDR3aa: CASSPTYLGTDTQYF; CDR3nt: TGTGCCAGCTCACCGACTTATTTGGGCACAGATACGCAGTATTTT
v_gene: TRBV7-9; abundance: once; j_gene: TRBJ1-2; d_gene: NA; CDR3aa: CASSLVSQMSTF; CDR3nt: TGTGCCAGCAGCTTAGTGTCCCAGATGTCCACCTTC
v_gene: TRBV15; abundance: few; j_gene: TRBJ2-5; d_gene: NA; CDR3aa: CATSRATGLNRETQYF; CDR3nt: TGTGCCACCAGCAGAGCTACAGGGCTCAATCGGGAGACCCAGTACTTC
v_gene: TRBV11-3; abundance: NA; j_gene: TRBJ2-1; d_gene: NA; CDR3aa: CASSPRGRGVNEQFF; CDR3nt: TGTGCCAGCAGCCCTCGGGGCCGCGGGGTCAATGAGCAGTTCTTC
v_gene: TRBV18; abundance: NA; j_gene: TRBJ1-5; d_gene: NA; CDR3aa: CASSPGGGDQPQHF; CDR3nt: TGTGCCAGCTCACCGGGGGGGGGAGATCAGCCCCAGCATTTT
v_gene: TRBV20-1; abundance: NA; j_gene: TRBJ1-1; d_gene: TRBD1; CDR3aa: CSAYSGGEAFF; CDR3nt: TGCAGTGCCTACTCAGGGGGCGAAGCTTTCTTT
v_gene: TRBV2; abundance: NA; j_gene: TRBJ1-5; d_gene: NA; CDR3aa: CASSPAGSGDSNQPQHF; CDR3nt: TGTGCCAGCAGCCCCGCAGGCTCCGGGGATAGCAATCAGCCCCAGCATTTT
v_gene: TRBV18; abundance: NA; j_gene: TRBJ1-3; d_gene: NA; CDR3aa: CASSQGDGNTIYF; CDR3nt: TGTGCCAGCTCACAGGGGGACGGAAACACCATATATTTT
v_gene: TRBV29-1; abundance: NA; j_gene: TRBJ1-5; d_gene: TRBD1; CDR3aa: CSVGEGGGQPQHF; CDR3nt: TGCAGCGTAGGGGAAGGGGGCGGACAGCCCCAGCATTTT
v_gene: TRBV6-6; abundance: NA; j_gene: TRBJ2-2; d_gene: NA; CDR3aa: CASSQSNTGELFF; CDR3nt: TGTGCCAGCAGTCAATCCAACACCGGGGAGCTGTTTTTT
v_gene: TRBV11-2; abundance: few; j_gene: TRBJ2-7; d_gene: NA; CDR3aa: CASSSGLSHEQYF; CDR3nt: TGTGCCAGCAGCTCGGGACTCTCCCACGAGCAGTACTTC
v_gene: TRBV20-1; abundance: few; j_gene: TRBJ2-7; d_gene: NA; CDR3aa: CSARSSYEQYF; CDR3nt: TGCAGTGCTAGATCCAGCTACGAGCAGTACTTC
v_gene: TRBV12-5; abundance: NA; j_gene: TRBJ1-4; d_gene: NA; CDR3aa: CASGLGGEKLFF; CDR3nt: TGTGCTAGTGGTTTGGGCGGTGAAAAACTGTTTTTT
v_gene: TRBV6-1; abundance: NA; j_gene: TRBJ1-5; d_gene: TRBD1; CDR3aa: CASSRDRGEGPQHF; CDR3nt: TGTGCCAGCAGCCGGGACAGGGGTGAAGGGCCCCAGCATTTT
v_gene: TRBV30; abundance: few; j_gene: TRBJ2-1; d_gene: NA; CDR3aa: CAWSEPHGYNEQFF; CDR3nt: TGTGCCTGGAGTGAACCCCACGGGTACAATGAGCAGTTCTTC
v_gene: TRBV7-7; abundance: NA; j_gene: TRBJ2-2; d_gene: TRBD1; CDR3aa: CASKRDRGAGELFF; CDR3nt: TGTGCTAGCAAGCGAGACAGGGGGGCCGGGGAGCTGTTTTTT
v_gene: TRBV23-1; abundance: few; j_gene: TRBJ2-6; d_gene: NA; CDR3aa: CRGQTVSGANVLTF; CDR3nt: TGTAGGGGCCAGACAGTATCTGGGGCCAACGTCCTGACTTTC
v_gene: TRBV6-6; abundance: few; j_gene: TRBJ1-1; d_gene: TRBD1; CDR3aa: CASIFTGETEAFF; CDR3nt: TGTGCCAGCATTTTTACAGGGGAAACTGAAGCTTTCTTT
v_gene: TRBV5-1; abundance: few; j_gene: TRBJ1-1; d_gene: NA; CDR3aa: CASSSGQVANTEAFF; CDR3nt: TGCGCCAGCAGCAGTGGCCAAGTGGCGAACACTGAAGCTTTCTTT
v_gene: TRBV6-1; abundance: few; j_gene: TRBJ2-1; d_gene: TRBD1; CDR3aa: CASSARGSNNEQFF; CDR3nt: TGTGCCAGCAGTGCCAGGGGGAGTAACAATGAGCAGTTCTTC